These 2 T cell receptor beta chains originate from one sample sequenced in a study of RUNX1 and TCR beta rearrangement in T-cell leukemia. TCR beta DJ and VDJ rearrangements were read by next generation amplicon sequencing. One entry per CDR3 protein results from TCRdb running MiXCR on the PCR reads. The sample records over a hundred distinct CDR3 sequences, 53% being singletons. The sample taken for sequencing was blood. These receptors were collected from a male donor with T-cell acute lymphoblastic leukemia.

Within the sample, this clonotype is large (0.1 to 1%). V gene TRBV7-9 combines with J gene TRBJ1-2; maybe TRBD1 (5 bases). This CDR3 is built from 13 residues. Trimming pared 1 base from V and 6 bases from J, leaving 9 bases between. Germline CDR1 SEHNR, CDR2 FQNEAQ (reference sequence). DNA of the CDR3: TGTGCCAGCAGCTTAGGCCAGGGTGATGGCTACACCTTC. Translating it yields CASSLGQGDGYTF.

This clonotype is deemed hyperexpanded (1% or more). Here the CDR3 DNA reads TGTGCCTGGAGTGTACTAAGGGAGCAACTGTTTTTT. This translates into CAWSVLREQLFF. The chain joins TRBV30 to TRBJ1-4; D call uncertain. The CDR3 runs to 12 residues. Germline loops: CDR1 GTSNPN, CDR2 SVGIG (reference sequence). V lost 0 bases and J lost 12, with 11 bases in between.